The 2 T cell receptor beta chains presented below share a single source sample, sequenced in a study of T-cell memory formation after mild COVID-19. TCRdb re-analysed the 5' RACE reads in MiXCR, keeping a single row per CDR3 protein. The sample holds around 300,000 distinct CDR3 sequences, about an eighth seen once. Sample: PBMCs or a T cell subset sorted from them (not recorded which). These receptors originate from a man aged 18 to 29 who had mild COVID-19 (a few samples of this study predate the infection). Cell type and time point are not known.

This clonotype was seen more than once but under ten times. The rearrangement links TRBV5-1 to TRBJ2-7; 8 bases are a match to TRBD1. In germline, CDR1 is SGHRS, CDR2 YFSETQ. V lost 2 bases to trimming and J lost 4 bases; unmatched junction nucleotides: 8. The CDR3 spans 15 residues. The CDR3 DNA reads TGCGCCAGCAGCTTTGAGACAGGGGCCAGATACGAGCAGTACTTC. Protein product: CASSFETGARYEQYF.

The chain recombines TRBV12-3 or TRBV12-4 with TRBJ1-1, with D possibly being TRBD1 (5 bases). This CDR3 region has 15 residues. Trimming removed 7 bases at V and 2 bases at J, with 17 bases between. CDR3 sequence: CASTLGAERNTEAFF. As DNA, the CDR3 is TGTGCCAGCACCCTCGGGGCAGAGAGAAACACTGAAGCTTTCTTT.